This T cell receptor (beta chain) appears in the sequencing data of a study of PD-1 blockade in classical Hodgkin lymphoma. This clone was counted between two and nine times. Germline values: CDR1 SNHLY, CDR2 FYNNEI. Trimming removed 0 bases from V and 0 bases from J; junction bases left unmatched: 4. This CDR3 comprises 17 residues. The table came from immunoSEQ multiplex PCR; TCRdb's copy has only in-frame clones and leaves some out. The data show nearly 100,000 clones, over 80% seen once. Relapse after autologous stem cell transplantation occurred in every patient, and brentuximab vedotin exposure varied.

The sequenced sample was peripheral blood mononuclear cells (PBMCs), obtained at baseline. The receptor was derived from a human donor with classical Hodgkin lymphoma. This chain joins TRBV2 and TRBJ2-1, with 8 bases matching TRBD2. CDR3 bases: TGTGCCAGCAGTGAAGCCCCGGGACTAGGCTCCTACAATGAGCAGTTCTTC. Protein: CASSEAPGLGSYNEQFF.